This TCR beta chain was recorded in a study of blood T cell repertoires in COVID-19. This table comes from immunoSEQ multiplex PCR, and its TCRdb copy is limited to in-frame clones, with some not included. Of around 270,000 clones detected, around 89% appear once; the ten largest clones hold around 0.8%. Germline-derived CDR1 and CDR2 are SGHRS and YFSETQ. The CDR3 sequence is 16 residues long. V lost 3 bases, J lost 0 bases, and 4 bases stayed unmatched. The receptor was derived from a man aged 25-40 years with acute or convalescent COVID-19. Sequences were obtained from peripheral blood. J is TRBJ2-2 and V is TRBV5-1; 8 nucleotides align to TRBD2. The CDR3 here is CASSSPRGANTGELFF. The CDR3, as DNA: TGCGCCAGCAGCTCCCCGCGGGGGGCGAACACCGGGGAGCTGTTTTTT.